The clone carrying this T cell receptor (beta chain) turned up a few times. The CDR3 consists of 13 residues. The V and J ends lost 10 bases and 4 bases, in that order; junction bases with no gene match: 4. Germline loops: CDR1 ENHRY, CDR2 SYGVKD. These data originate in a study of blood T cells in healthy people across ages. The use of a sample-barcoded 5' primer and a J-beta primer mix characterized a second PCR of roughly 6 to 11 cycles. TCRdb itself ran the 5' RACE reads through MiXCR, one entry per CDR3 protein. This sample has 1.5 million to 2 million distinct CDR3 sequences, with around 35% found just once. Each sample had at least 6 million PBMCs isolated.

Input material: blood. The TCR was taken from a woman in her twenties or thirties in good health. The chain links TRBV10-3 to TRBJ2-1; 10 bases are a match to TRBD1. The CDR3 nucleotides read TGTGCCAGCGGACAGGGGGTTTACAATGAGCAGTTCTTC. This codes for CASGQGVYNEQFF.